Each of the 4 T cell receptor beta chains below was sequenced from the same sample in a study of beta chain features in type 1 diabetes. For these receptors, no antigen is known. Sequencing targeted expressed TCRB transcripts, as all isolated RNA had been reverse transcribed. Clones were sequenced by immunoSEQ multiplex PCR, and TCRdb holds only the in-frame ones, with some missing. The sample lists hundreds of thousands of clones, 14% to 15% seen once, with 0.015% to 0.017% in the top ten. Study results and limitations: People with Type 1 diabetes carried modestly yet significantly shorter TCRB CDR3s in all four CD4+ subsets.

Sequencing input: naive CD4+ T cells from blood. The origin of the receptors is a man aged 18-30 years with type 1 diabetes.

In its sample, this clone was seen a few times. This chain's CDR3 is CSAGVEQYF. In DNA, the CDR3 is TGCAGTGCTGGAGTAGAGCAGTACTTC. The chain recombines TRBV20-1 with TRBJ2-7; D gene uncertain. Germline V gives CDR1 DFQATT, CDR2 SNEGSKA (reference sequence). Trimming took off 5 bases at V and 7 bases at J, with 6 bases between the two ends. The CDR3 spans 9 residues.

CDR3 nucleotide sequence: TGTGCCAGCGGCCGGAGCCGAGCTGGATACACCGGGGAGCTGTTTTTT. Translating it yields CASGRSRAGYTGELFF. This sequence joins TRBV28 and TRBJ2-2; D uncertain. Germline CDR1 reads MDHEN; CDR2 reads SYDVKM. V was cut by 8 bases and J by 3 bases, with 19 bases left in between. This CDR3 contains 16 residues.

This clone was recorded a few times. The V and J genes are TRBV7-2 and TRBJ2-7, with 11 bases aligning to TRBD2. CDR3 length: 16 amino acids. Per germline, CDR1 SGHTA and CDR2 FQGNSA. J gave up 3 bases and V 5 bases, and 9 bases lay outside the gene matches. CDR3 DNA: TGTGCCAGCAGCAAGCTTACTAGCGGGGGAGTCTACGAGCAGTACTTC. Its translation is CASSKLTSGGVYEQYF. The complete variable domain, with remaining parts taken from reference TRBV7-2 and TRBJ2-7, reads GAGVSQSPSNKVTEKGKDVELRCDPISGHTALYWYRQSLGQGLEFLIYFQGNSAPDKSGLPSDRFSAERTGGSVSTLTIQRTQQEDSAVYLCASSKLTSGGVYEQYFGPGTRLTVT.

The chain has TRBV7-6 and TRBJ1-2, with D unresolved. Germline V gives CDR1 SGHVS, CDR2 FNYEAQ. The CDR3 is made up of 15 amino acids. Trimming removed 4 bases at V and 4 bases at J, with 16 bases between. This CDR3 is CASSSFWLNGYGYTF. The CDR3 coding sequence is TGTGCCAGCAGCTCCTTCTGGTTAAACGGCTATGGCTACACCTTC.